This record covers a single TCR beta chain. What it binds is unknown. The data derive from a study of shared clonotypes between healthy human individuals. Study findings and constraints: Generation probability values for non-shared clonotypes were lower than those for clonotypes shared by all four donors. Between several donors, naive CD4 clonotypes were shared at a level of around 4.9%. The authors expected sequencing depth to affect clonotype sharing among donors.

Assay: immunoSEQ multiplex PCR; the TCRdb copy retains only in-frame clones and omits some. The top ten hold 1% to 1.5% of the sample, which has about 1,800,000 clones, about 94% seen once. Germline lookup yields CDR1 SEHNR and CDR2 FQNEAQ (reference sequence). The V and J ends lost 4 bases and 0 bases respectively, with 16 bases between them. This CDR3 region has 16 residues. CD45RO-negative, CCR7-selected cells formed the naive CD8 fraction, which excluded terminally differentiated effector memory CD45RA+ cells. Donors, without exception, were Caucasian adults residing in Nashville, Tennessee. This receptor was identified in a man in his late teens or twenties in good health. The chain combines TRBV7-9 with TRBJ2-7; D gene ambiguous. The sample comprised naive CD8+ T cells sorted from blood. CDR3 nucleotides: TGTGCCAGCAGCTGGAGTGGAGTCCAGAGCTCCTACGAGCAGTACTTC. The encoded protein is CASSWSGVQSSYEQYF.